This TCR beta chain was sequenced in a study of OX40 agonist ivuxolimab in advanced cancers. Regarding the research as a whole: Ivuxolimab, which targeted the costimulatory receptor OX40 (CD134), was an agonistic, fully human IgG2 monoclonal antibody. The point of sequencing TCRbeta in the periphery was to test whether ivuxolimab changed TCR sequence diversity and drove clonal T-cell expansion. The dose-escalation cohort was about 87% male with a mean age of roughly 60 years, ranging from roughly 20 to 80. The paper reports the monotherapy dose-escalation portion (N of about 56 patients) of the phase I ivuxolimab trial. Of the roughly 52 dose-escalation patients, hepatocellular carcinoma was present in 19, melanoma in around 15, renal cell carcinoma in 9 and head and neck cancer in 9. Patients were allowed to have had prior anti-PD-1, anti-PD-L1 or anti-CTLA-4 therapy, and more than 30% of the dose-escalation patients had previously received checkpoint inhibitors. Intravenous ivuxolimab was administered to patients every 2 weeks at six dose levels: 0.01, 0.1, 0.3, 1.5, 3 and 10 mg/kg. Partial responses occurred in three dose-escalation patients: two with cutaneous melanoma and one with hepatocellular carcinoma. Paper-wide results and their limitations: Antigen specificity was not determined for the clonally expanded peripheral T cells. Low levels of normalized T-cell clonal expansion were also seen in some patients who did not respond. At doses of 0.1 to 3.0 mg/kg, clonal expansion of both CD4+ and CD8+ T cells in blood was seen between baseline and week 6. On average, CD8+ T cells showed more expanded clones than CD4+ T cells after ivuxolimab. In the 0.1-3.0 mg/kg groups, partial responders were among the patients with the lowest normalized peripheral clonal expansion, particularly in CD8+ T cells.

Patients with autoimmune disease history or receiving systemic immunosuppression were excluded from the trial. Peripheral blood for TCR sequencing was drawn from every dose cohort at baseline, at cycle 4 day 1 and at cycle 7 day 1. Samples were obtained from an open-label, multicenter, first-in-human phase I dose-escalation trial of ivuxolimab. Adults with locally advanced or metastatic head and neck squamous cell, hepatocellular, melanoma or renal cell carcinoma were enrolled in the trial. CD4+ and CD8+ T cells were sorted separately from peripheral blood before TCR sequencing. The CDR1 and CDR2 encoded by the germline V gene are SGHRS and YFSETQ. V is pruned by 0 bases and J by 6 bases, leaving 5 bases of the junction without a gene match. From cysteine to phenylalanine, the CDR3 is 15 amino acids long. The entry retains the CDR3 DNA only, 45 bases that are in frame from base 1. Genomic DNA was isolated from the sorted cells so that the TCRbeta CDR3 region could be sequenced. The immunoSEQ Assay was used for sequencing of TCRbeta CDR3 regions. The immuneACCESS repertoire file appears here via TCRdb, limited to in-frame rearrangements. These files lack a portion of the clones; in checked studies, under half of the deficit traces to unresolved V genes, and the cause of the others is not known. A total of 74,000 or so clones appear in this sample, 80% to 95% of them only once. The ten top clones hold 0.32% of the sample.

Details on this clone: What antigen it recognizes has not been identified. No per-base quality is available; no much larger clone lies one base away.

Recombination connected TRBV5-1 to TRBJ1-5, and TRBD1 matches 8 of the central bases. The TCR comes from an adult with an advanced solid tumor such as melanoma, head and neck, liver or kidney cancer. The specimen comprised CD4+ or CD8+ T cells sorted from blood, sampled in a trial of the OX40 agonist ivuxolimab. In nucleotide form, the sequence is TGCGCCAGCAGCTTGGGGACAGGGAGTAGTCAGCCCCAGCATTTT. Translated, it gives CASSLGTGSSQPQHF. The variable domain in full, with residues beyond the CDR3 obtained from the reference TRBV5-1 and TRBJ1-5 genes, is KAGVTQTPRYLIKTRGQQVTLSCSPISGHRSVSWYQQTPGQGLQFLFEYFSETQRNKGNFPGRFSGRQFSNSRSEMNVSTLELGDSALYLCASSLGTGSSQPQHFGDGTRLSIL.